The rows below give T cell receptor beta chains drawn from one sample of a study of blood T cell repertoires in COVID-19. Data came from immunoSEQ multiplex PCR; TCRdb stores just in-frame clones and leaves some out. The data hold about 34,000 clones, with over 60% observed a single time. Specimen: peripheral blood. Receptors were obtained from a human donor in a cohort sampled during active COVID-19. The CDR3 runs from the conserved cysteine through the conserved F or W.

j_call cdr3_length v_call cdr3_aa
TRBJ2-5 15 TRBV7-9 CASSFRLVQEETQYF
TRBJ2-3 17 TRBV5-4 CASSVGTSGRATDTQYF
TRBJ2-3 17 TRBV24-1 CATSERTSGRSTDTQYF
TRBJ2-1 15 TRBV5-4 CASSWPGQGIYEQFF
TRBJ2-3 12 TRBV25-1 CASSERGDTQYF
TRBJ2-5 13 TRBV24-1 CATSLAGAETQYF
TRBJ1-2 13 TRBV19 CASSFDTKYGYTF
TRBJ1-2 14 TRBV10-3 CATTEGGSNYGYTF
TRBJ1-2 15 TRBV19 CASTPNGRGPYGYTF
TRBJ2-3 14 TRBV25-1 CASRKTGGADTQYF
TRBJ1-6 13 TRBV28 CASTLRQGSPLHF
TRBJ2-3 15 TRBV15 CATSTGVSLTDTQYF
TRBJ2-7 16 TRBV19 CASSMSTSGSRYEQYF
TRBJ2-1 14 TRBV11-2 CASSLVQGANEQFF
TRBJ2-5 16 TRBV11-2 CASSVRLAGGKQTQYF
TRBJ2-1 16 TRBV5-1 CASSSGLAGGSHEQFF
TRBJ1-1 14 TRBV19 CASSRGHTRTEAFF
TRBJ1-2 17 TRBV13 CASSLSAGTGGWYGYTF
TRBJ2-7 13 TRBV5-5 CASSRQGAYEQYF
TRBJ1-2 13 TRBV28 CASRRGGDYGYTF
TRBJ1-2 14 TRBV3-1/TRBV3-2 CASSQGGRGGSYTF
TRBJ2-1 15 TRBV6-5 CASRSPGGPYNEQFF
TRBJ1-1 12 TRBV18 CASSQGQGGAFF